This T cell receptor (beta chain) was profiled in a study of control samples from healthy donors and cancer patients. Profiling relied on immunoSEQ multiplex PCR, and the TCRdb table lists in-frame clones only, not all of them. The repertoire holds about 140,000 clones, with 88% as singletons. Trimming pared 8 bases from V and 2 bases from J, leaving 11 bases between. From germline, CDR1 is SGHRS and CDR2 YFSETQ. This CDR3 has 13 residues. Material for sequencing was blood. The chain links TRBV5-1 to TRBJ1-5, with TRBD1 as a possible D gene (5 bases). This TCR came from a man between 18 and 35 years old in good health. This chain's CDR3 is CARGEGGNQPQHF. The CDR3 bases are TGCGCCAGGGGCGAAGGGGGCAATCAGCCCCAGCATTTT.